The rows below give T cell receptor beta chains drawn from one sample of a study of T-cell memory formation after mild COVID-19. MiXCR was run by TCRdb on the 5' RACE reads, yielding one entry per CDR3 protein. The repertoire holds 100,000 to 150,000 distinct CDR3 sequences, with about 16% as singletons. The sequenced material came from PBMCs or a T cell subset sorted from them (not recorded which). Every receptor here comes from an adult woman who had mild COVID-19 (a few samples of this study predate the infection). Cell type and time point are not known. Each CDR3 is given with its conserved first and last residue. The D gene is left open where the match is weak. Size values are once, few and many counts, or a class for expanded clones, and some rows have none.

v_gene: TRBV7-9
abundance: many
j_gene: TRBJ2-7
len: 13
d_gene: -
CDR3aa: CASSPRELYEQYF
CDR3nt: TGTGCCAGCAGCCCCAGGGAACTCTACGAGCAGTACTTC

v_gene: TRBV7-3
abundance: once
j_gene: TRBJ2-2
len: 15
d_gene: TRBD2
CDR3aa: CASILSSGRTGELFF
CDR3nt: TGTGCCAGCATCTTATCTAGCGGGAGAACCGGGGAGCTGTTTTTT

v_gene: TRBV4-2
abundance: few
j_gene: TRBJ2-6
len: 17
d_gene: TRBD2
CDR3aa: CASSHLAGGSGANVLTF
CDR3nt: TGTGCCAGCAGCCACCTAGCGGGAGGATCCGGGGCCAACGTCCTGACTTTC

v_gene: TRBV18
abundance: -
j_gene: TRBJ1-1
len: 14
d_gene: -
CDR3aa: CASSPGQPNTEAFF
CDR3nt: TGTGCCAGCTCACCCGGACAGCCGAACACTGAAGCTTTCTTT

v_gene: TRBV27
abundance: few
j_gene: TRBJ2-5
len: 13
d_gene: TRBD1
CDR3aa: CASASGTGYTQYF
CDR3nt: TGTGCCAGCGCCTCCGGGACAGGGTACACCCAGTACTTC

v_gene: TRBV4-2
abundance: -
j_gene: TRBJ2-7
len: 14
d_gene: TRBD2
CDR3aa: CASRQRAGAAEQYF
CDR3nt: TGTGCCAGCAGGCAAAGGGCGGGAGCGGCAGAGCAGTACTTC

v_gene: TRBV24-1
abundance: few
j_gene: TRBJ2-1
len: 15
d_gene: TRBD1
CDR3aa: CATSRPGQGYNEQFF
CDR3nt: TGTGCCACCAGCCGCCCGGGACAGGGATACAATGAGCAGTTCTTC

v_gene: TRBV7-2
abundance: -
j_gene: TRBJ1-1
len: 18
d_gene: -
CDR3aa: CASSLRIWGNSADTEAFF
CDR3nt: TGTGCCAGCAGCTTACGGATTTGGGGGAATTCGGCTGACACTGAAGCTTTCTTT

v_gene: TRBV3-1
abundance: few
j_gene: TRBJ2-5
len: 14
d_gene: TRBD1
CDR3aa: CASSQGQGAETQYF
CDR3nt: TGTGCCAGCAGCCAGGGACAGGGGGCAGAGACCCAGTACTTC

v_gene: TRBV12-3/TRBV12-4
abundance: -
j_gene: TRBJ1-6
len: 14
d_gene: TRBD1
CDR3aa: CASSWTGTNSPLHF
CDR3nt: TGTGCCAGCAGTTGGACAGGGACGAATTCACCCCTCCACTTT

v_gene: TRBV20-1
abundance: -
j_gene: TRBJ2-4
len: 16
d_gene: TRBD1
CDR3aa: CSAREFRDRGYDIQYF
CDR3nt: TGCAGTGCTAGAGAATTCCGAGACAGGGGGTATGACATTCAGTACTTC

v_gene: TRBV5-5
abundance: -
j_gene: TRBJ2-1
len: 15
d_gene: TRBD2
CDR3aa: CASSLGGSGDNEQFF
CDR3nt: TGTGCCAGCAGCTTGGGGGGTAGCGGGGACAATGAGCAGTTCTTC

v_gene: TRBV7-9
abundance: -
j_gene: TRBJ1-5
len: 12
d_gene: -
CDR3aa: CASSDYDQPQHF
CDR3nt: TGTGCCAGCAGCGACTACGATCAGCCCCAGCATTTT

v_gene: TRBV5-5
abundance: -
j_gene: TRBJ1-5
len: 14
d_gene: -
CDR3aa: CASSGIYSNQPQHF
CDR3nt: TGTGCCAGCAGCGGGATCTATAGCAATCAGCCCCAGCATTTT

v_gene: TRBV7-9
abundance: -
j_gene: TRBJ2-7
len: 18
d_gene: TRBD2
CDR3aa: CASSSTGASGPPAYEQYF
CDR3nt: TGTGCCAGCAGCTCTACTGGGGCTAGCGGGCCGCCTGCCTACGAGCAGTACTTC

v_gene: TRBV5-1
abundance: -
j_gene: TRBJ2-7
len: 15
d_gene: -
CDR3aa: CASSLKFQGRIEQYF
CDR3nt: TGCGCCAGCAGCTTAAAATTCCAAGGCCGGATCGAGCAGTACTTC

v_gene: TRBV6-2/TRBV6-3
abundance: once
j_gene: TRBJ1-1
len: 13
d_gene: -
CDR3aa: CASRPGEVTEAFF
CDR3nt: TGTGCCAGCAGACCCGGGGAGGTCACTGAAGCTTTCTTT

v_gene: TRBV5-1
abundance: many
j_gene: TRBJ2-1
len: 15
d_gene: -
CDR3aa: CASSLLPMRENEQFF
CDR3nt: TGCGCCAGCAGCCTCCTTCCAATGAGGGAAAATGAGCAGTTCTTC

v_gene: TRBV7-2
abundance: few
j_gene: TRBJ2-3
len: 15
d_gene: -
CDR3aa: CASSLGHNMRGAQYF
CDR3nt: TGTGCCAGCAGCTTAGGTCATAATATGAGGGGGGCGCAGTATTTT

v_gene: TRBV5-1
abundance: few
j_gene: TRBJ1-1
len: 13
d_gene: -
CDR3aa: CASRKQGNTEAFF
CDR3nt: TGCGCCAGCAGGAAGCAGGGGAACACTGAAGCTTTCTTT

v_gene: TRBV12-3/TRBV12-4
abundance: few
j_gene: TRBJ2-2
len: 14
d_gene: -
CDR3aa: CASSPQSYTGELFF
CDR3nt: TGTGCCAGCAGTCCCCAAAGCTACACCGGGGAGCTGTTTTTT

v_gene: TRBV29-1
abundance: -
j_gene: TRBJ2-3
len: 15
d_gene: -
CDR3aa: CSVEEDYGSPDTQYF
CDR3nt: TGCAGCGTTGAAGAGGACTATGGAAGCCCAGATACGCAGTATTTT

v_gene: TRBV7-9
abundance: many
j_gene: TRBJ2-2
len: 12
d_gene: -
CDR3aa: CASSLSTGELFF
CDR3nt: TGTGCCAGCAGTTTATCGACCGGGGAGCTGTTTTTT

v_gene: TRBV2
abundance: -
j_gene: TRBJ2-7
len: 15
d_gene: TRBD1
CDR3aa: CASSLGQGANYEQYF
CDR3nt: TGTGCCAGCAGCTTAGGGCAGGGGGCGAACTACGAGCAGTACTTC

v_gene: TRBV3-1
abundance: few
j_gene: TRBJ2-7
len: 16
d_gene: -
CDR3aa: CASSPAVSVASYEQYF
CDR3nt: TGTGCCAGCAGCCCCGCGGTGTCGGTGGCGAGCTACGAGCAGTACTTC

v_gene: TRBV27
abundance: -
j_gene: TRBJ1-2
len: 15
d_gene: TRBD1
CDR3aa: CASSSKGRGRGGYTF
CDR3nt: TGTGCCAGCAGTTCGAAGGGCAGGGGGCGAGGTGGCTACACCTTC

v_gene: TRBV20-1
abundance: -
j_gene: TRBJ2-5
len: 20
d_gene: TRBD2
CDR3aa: CSARPPMGPTSGRLEETQYF
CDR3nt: TGCAGTGCTAGACCCCCCATGGGACCGACTAGCGGAAGATTGGAGGAGACCCAGTACTTC

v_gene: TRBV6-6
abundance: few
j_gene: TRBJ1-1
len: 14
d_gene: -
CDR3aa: CASLRRTENTEAFF
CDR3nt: TGTGCCAGCCTTCGGCGGACAGAGAACACTGAAGCTTTCTTT

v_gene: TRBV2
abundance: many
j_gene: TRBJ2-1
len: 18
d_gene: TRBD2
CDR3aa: CASDLGLAGVGAYNEQFF
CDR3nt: TGTGCCAGCGATCTGGGACTAGCGGGAGTCGGCGCCTACAATGAGCAGTTCTTC

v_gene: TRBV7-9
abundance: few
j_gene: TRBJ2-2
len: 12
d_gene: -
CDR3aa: CASSSITGELFF
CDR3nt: TGTGCCAGCAGCTCCATCACCGGGGAGCTGTTTTTT

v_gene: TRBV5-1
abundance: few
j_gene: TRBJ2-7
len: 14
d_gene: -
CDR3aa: CASSLGAGPYEQYF
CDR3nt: TGCGCCAGCAGCTTGGGAGCGGGCCCTTACGAGCAGTACTTC

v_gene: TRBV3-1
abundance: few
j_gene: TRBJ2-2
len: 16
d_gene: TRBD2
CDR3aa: CASSQVSGRGTGELFF
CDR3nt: TGTGCCAGCAGCCAGGTCAGCGGGAGGGGAACCGGGGAGCTGTTTTTT

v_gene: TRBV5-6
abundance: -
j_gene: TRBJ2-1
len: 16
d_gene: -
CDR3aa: CASSLFDVSSYNEQFF
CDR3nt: TGTGCCAGCAGCTTATTTGACGTGTCTTCCTACAATGAGCAGTTCTTC

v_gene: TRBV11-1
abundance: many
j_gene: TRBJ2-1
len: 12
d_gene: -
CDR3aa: CASSLPLNEQFF
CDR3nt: TGTGCCAGCAGCTTACCCCTCAATGAGCAGTTCTTC

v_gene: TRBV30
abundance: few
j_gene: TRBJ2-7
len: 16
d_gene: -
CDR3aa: CAWGFGVRQNSYEQYF
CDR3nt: TGTGCCTGGGGATTTGGTGTACGGCAGAACTCCTACGAGCAGTACTTC

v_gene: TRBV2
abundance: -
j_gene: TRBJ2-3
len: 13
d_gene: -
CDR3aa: CASKEGATDTQYF
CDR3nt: TGTGCCAGCAAAGAAGGTGCCACAGATACGCAGTATTTT

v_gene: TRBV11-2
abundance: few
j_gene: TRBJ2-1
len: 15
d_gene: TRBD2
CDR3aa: CASSSLRGGYNEQFF
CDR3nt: TGTGCCAGCAGCTCCCTCCGCGGGGGGTACAATGAGCAGTTCTTC

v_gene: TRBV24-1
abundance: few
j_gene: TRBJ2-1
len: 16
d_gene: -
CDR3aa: CATSDLSQGSYNEQFF
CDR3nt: TGTGCCACCAGTGATTTGTCACAGGGCTCCTACAATGAGCAGTTCTTC

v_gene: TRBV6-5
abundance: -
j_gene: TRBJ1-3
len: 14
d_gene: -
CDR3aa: CASWNGGPGNTIYF
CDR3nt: TGTGCCAGTTGGAATGGGGGGCCTGGAAACACCATATATTTT

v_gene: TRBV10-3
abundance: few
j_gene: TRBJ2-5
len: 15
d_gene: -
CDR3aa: CAIAPGVGLLEAQYF
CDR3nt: TGTGCCATTGCACCCGGCGTCGGCCTCCTTGAGGCCCAGTACTTC

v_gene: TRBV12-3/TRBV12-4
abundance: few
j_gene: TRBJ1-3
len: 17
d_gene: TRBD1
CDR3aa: CASSLTTGGSAGNTIYF
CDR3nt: TGTGCCAGCAGTTTAACTACAGGGGGGAGCGCTGGAAACACCATATATTTT

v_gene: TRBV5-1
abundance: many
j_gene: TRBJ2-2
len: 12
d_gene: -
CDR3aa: CASSLDTGELFF
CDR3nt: TGCGCCAGCAGCTTGGACACCGGGGAGCTGTTTTTT

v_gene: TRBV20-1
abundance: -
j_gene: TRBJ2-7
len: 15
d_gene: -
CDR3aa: CSAPRVGSAVYEQYF
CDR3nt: TGCAGTGCTCCTCGGGTCGGATCTGCCGTTTACGAGCAGTACTTC

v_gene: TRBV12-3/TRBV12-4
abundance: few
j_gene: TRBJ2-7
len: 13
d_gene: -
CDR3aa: CASTRDSGGQQYF
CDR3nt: TGTGCCAGCACCCGGGACTCCGGAGGCCAGCAGTACTTC

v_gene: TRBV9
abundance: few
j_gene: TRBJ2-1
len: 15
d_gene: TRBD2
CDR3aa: CASSPASGSTDEQFF
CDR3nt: TGTGCCAGCAGCCCCGCTAGCGGGAGTACCGATGAGCAGTTCTTC

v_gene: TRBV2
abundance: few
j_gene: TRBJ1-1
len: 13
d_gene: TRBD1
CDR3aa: CASKDRYSSEAFF
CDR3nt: TGTGCCAGCAAGGACAGGTACAGTTCTGAAGCTTTCTTT

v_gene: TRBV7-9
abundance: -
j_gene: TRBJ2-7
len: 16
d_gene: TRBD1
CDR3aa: CASSFSVGQGYYEQYF
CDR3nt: TGTGCCAGCAGCTTTTCGGTCGGACAGGGTTACTACGAGCAGTACTTC

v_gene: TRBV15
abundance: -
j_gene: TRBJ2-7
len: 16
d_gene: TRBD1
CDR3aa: CATSRTTGQGPYEQYF
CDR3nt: TGTGCCACCAGCCGAACCACGGGACAGGGGCCTTACGAGCAGTACTTC

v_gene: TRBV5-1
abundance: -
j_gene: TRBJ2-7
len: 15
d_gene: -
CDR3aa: CASRRDPGDSYEQYF
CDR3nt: TGCGCCAGCAGGAGGGATCCGGGAGACTCCTACGAGCAGTACTTC

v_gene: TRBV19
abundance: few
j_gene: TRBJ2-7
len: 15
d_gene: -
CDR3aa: CASSIGRAATYEQYF
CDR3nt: TGTGCCAGTAGTATCGGCCGAGCAGCTACCTACGAGCAGTACTTC

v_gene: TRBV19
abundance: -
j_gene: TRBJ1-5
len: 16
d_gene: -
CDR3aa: CASSTMWGVSNQPQHF
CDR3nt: TGTGCCAGTAGTACGATGTGGGGGGTGAGCAATCAGCCCCAGCATTTT

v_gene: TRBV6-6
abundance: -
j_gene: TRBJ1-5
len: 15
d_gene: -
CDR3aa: CASSYEVTANQPQHF
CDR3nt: TGTGCCAGCAGTTACGAAGTGACAGCCAATCAGCCCCAGCATTTT

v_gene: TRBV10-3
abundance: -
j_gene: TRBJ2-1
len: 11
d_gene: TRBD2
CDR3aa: CAISDGTSVFF
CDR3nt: TGTGCCATCAGTGATGGGACTAGCGTCTTCTTC

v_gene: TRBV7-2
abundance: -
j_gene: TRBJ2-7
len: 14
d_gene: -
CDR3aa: CASSLAGKGWEQYF
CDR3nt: TGTGCCAGCAGCTTAGCGGGGAAGGGGTGGGAGCAGTACTTC

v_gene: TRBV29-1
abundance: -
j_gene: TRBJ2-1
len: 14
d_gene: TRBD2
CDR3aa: CSVYPAGEHNEQFF
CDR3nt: TGCAGCGTTTACCCAGCGGGAGAACACAATGAGCAGTTCTTC

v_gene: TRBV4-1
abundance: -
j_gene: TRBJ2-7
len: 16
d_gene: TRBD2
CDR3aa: CASSQGRARGGIEQYF
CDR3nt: TGCGCCAGCAGCCAAGGTAGGGCCCGCGGGGGGATCGAGCAGTACTTC

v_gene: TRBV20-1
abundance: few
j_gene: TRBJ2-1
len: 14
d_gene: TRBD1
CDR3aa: CSATGDRGMNEQFF
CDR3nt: TGCAGTGCTACCGGGGACAGGGGTATGAATGAGCAGTTCTTC

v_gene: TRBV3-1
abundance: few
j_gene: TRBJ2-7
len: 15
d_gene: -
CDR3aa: CASSPTGVFTYEQYF
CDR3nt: TGTGCCAGCAGTCCTACGGGAGTCTTTACCTACGAGCAGTACTTC

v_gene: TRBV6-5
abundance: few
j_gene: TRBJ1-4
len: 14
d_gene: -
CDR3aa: CASSTPRTSEKLFF
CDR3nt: TGTGCCAGCAGCACGCCCCGGACGAGTGAAAAACTGTTTTTT

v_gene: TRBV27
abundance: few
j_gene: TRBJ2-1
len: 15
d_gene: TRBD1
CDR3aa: CASSFGGQVSNEQFF
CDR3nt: TGTGCCAGCAGTTTTGGGGGACAGGTCTCCAATGAGCAGTTCTTC